This T cell receptor beta chain was identified in a study of shared clonotypes between healthy human individuals. The method was immunoSEQ multiplex PCR; TCRdb's version includes in-frame clones alone and lacks a portion of them. Among hundreds of thousands of clones, more than 95% were seen once, and the ten largest hold 0.045% to 0.06%. Germline CDR1 reads LNHDA; CDR2 reads SQIVND (reference sequence). The CDR3 consists of 14 residues. With V trimmed by 1 base and J by 2 bases, 2 bases remained unmatched. J is TRBJ2-7 and V is TRBV19; TRBD1 agrees at 7 bases. The material sequenced was naive CD4+ T cells sorted from blood. Subset reported: CD45RA+ positively selected. This clonotype was obtained from a woman aged 30 to 39 in good health. The chain's CDR3 is CASSIATGTYEQYF. For the CDR3, the DNA is TGTGCCAGTAGTATAGCGACAGGGACCTACGAGCAGTACTTC.